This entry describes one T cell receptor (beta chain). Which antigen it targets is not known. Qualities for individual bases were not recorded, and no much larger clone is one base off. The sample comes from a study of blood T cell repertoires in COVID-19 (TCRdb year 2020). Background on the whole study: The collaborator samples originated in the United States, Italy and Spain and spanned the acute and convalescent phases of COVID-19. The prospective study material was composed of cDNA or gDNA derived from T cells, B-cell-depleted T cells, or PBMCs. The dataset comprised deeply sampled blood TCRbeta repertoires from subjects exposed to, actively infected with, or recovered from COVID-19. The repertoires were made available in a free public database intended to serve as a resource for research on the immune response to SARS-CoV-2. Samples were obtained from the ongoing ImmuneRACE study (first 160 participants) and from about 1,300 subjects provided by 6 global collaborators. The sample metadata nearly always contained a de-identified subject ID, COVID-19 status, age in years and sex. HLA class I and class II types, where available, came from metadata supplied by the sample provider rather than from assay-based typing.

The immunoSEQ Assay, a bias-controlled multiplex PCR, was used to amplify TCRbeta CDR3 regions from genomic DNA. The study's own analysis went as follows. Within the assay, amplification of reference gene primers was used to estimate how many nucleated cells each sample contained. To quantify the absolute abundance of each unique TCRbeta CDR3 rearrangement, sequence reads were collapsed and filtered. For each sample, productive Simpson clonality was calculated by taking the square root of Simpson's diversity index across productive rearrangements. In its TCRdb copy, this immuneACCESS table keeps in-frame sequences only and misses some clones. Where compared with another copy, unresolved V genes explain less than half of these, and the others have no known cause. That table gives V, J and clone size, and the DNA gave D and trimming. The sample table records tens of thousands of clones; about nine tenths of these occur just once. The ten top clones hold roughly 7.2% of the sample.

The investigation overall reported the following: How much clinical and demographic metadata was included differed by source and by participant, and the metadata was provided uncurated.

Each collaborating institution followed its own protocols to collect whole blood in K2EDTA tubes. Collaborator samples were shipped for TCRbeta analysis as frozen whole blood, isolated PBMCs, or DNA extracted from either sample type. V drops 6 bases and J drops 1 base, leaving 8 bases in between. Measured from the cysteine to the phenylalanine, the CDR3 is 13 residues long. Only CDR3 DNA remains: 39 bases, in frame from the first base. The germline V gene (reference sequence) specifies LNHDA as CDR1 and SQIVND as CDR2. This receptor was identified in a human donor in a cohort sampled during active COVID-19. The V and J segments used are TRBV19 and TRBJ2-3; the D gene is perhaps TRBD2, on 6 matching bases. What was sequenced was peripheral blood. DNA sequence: TGTGCCAGTAGGCCGGGGGGCACAGATACGCAGTATTTT. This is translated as CASRPGGTDTQYF.